This T cell receptor beta chain came from a study of T cell responses to AZD1222 COVID-19 vaccine. Study-level findings and limits: White British people made up most donors, females outnumbered males, and clonal diversity was possibly underestimated. Compared with day 0, the breadth and depth of the Spike-specific TCR repertoire rose significantly after two doses of AZD1222.

Of note for this clone: Its cognate antigen is unknown.

TCRdb's table, derived via immunoSEQ multiplex PCR, lists solely in-frame clones and lacks some. The table lists roughly 80,000 clones, about 87% of them singletons. This receptor was identified in an adult in good health. The sequencing used peripheral blood, collected on day 0 of AZD1222 vaccination.

The DNA for the CDR3 is TGCGCCAGCAGCTTGGATTTGACCAGACGAGGGGAGTACTTC. Encoded protein: CASSLDLTRRGEYF. The chain combines TRBV5-1 with TRBJ2-7; D tentatively reads TRBD1 or TRBD2 (5 bases each). CDR1 SGHRS and CDR2 YFSETQ come from the germline V gene. The CDR3 is made up of 14 amino acids. Deletions cut 0 bases from V and 11 bases from J, with 18 bases between.